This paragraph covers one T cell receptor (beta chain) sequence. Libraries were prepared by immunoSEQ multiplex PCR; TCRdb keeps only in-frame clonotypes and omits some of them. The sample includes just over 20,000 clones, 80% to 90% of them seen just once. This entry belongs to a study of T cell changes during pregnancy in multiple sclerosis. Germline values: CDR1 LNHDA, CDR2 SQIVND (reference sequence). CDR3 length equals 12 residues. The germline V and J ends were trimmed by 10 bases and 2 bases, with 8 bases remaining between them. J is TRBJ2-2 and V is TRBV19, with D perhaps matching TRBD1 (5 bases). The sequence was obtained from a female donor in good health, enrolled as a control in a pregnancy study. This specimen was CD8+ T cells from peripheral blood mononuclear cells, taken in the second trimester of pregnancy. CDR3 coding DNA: TGTGCCACCGGACAAAACACCGGGGAGCTGTTTTTT. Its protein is CATGQNTGELFF.